What follows is one TCR beta chain and its context. Its antigen is as yet unknown. Germline loops: CDR1 MNHEY, CDR2 SMNVEV (reference sequence). V lost 3 bases, J lost 3 bases, and 12 bases lay in between. This CDR3 has 14 amino acids. This sample was taken from a study of CD8 T cells in ankylosing spondylitis. Findings and limits, study-wide: Characteristic of ankylosing spondylitis blood, it appeared, was a TCR beta motif comprising roughly 8 highly homologous variants.

TCRdb ran MiXCR on the 5' RACE reads and lists one entry per CDR3 protein. The repertoire holds some 38,000 distinct CDR3 sequences, with around 10% as singletons. V gene TRBV27 combines with J gene TRBJ2-7; no firm D call. Specimen: blood, either unsorted or a sorted T cell fraction (not recorded which). The receptor was derived from a male donor with ankylosing spondylitis or in good health (not recorded which). CDR3 nucleotide sequence: TGTGCCAGCAGTTTCGGACGAGTGGACTACGAGCAGTACTTC. Protein: CASSFGRVDYEQYF.